The 13 T cell receptor beta chains in this list originate from one sample, sequenced in a study of blood T cell repertoires in COVID-19. Assay: immunoSEQ multiplex PCR; the TCRdb copy retains only in-frame clones and omits some. The sample lists about 78,000 clones, 87% occurring once. The material sequenced was peripheral blood. Receptors originate from a woman of 80 years or more with active or convalescent COVID-19.

The V gene is TRBV19, the J gene TRBJ2-7, with D possibly TRBD1 on 5 matching bases. The V and J ends lost 1 base and 7 bases respectively, with 20 bases between them. Germline V gene lookup returns CDR1 LNHDA and CDR2 SQIVND (reference sequence). The CDR3 sequence is 16 residues long. CDR3 in amino acids: CASSIGTGPSVGEQYF. Written as DNA, the CDR3 is TGTGCCAGTAGTATAGGTACAGGTCCTTCAGTCGGGGAGCAGTACTTC.

This clone came up a few times. The chain is built from TRBV5-5 and TRBJ1-5; 9 bases line up with TRBD1. CDR1 and CDR2 (germline): SGHKS, YYEKEE (reference sequence). Trimming removed 4 bases from V and 5 bases from J; junction bases left unmatched: 7. The CDR3 length is 15 residues. CDR3 loop: CASSLFRTGDQPQHF. CDR3 in DNA: TGTGCCAGCAGCCTCTTCCGGACAGGGGATCAGCCCCAGCATTTT.

The chain couples TRBV5-1 to TRBJ2-7, with 8 bases aligning to TRBD1. The V gene end was trimmed by 2 bases and the J gene end by 2 bases; junction bases not matched to a gene: 6. The CDR3 runs to 15 residues. Germline V lookup: CDR1 SGHRS, CDR2 YFSETQ. In nucleotides, the CDR3 is TGCGCCAGCAGCTTAGGCGGACAGGGACCCTACGAGCAGTACTTC. The encoded protein is CASSLGGQGPYEQYF.

This chain's CDR3 is CATSDGWANVLTF. The CDR3 nucleotides read TGTGCCACCAGTGACGGTTGGGCCAACGTCCTGACTTTC. The rearrangement links TRBV24-1 to TRBJ2-6, with D uncertain. Trimming stripped 4 bases from V and 5 bases from J, with 5 bases between. CDR1 KGHDR and CDR2 SFDVKD come from the germline V gene. There are 13 residues in the CDR3.

Written as DNA, the CDR3 is TGTGCCAGCAGCTTGGATCAGGGCTCCTACAATGAGCAGTTCTTC. Translated: CASSLDQGSYNEQFF. The chain employs TRBV5-4 and TRBJ2-1, with D tentatively TRBD1 (5 bases). This CDR3 spans 15 amino acids. The ends were cut back, 0 bases at V and 0 bases at J, with 7 bases in the middle. Per germline, CDR1 SGHNT and CDR2 YYREEE (reference sequence).

The rearrangement links TRBV27 to TRBJ2-7, with 11 bases identical to TRBD2. V lost 5 bases to trimming and J lost 2 bases; unmatched junction nucleotides: 14. There are 18 residues in the CDR3. Germline values: CDR1 MNHEY, CDR2 SMNVEV (reference sequence). CDR3 coding DNA: TGTGCCAGCAGTAGGCGGGCCCACTTAGCGGGGGGGGCCTACGAGCAGTACTTC. Translation: CASSRRAHLAGGAYEQYF.

V and J are TRBV18 and TRBJ1-6; 9 nucleotides match TRBD1. The CDR3 length is 14 residues. The V segment lost 2 bases and the J segment 7 bases; nucleotides outside the gene matches: 0. In germline, CDR1 is KGHSH, CDR2 LQKENI. CDR3 residues: CASSPGTGNSPLHF. DNA of the CDR3: TGTGCCAGCTCACCAGGGACAGGGAATTCACCCCTCCACTTT.

The chain employs TRBV5-4 and TRBJ2-1; 10 nucleotides line up with TRBD2. The junction had 4 bases not matched to a gene; V was cut back by 2 bases and J by 8 bases. CDR1 and CDR2 from the germline V gene are SGHNT and YYREEE (reference sequence). This CDR3 is 14 amino acids long. The CDR3 DNA is TGTGCCAGCAGCTTAATAGCGGGGGGCGATGAGCAGTTCTTC. Protein: CASSLIAGGDEQFF.

This chain links TRBV9 with TRBJ1-4; D possibly corresponds to TRBD1 (5 bases). Germline CDR1 reads SGDLS; CDR2 reads YYNGEE. The V end lost 1 base, the J end lost 6 bases, and 13 bases lay between the germline ends. This CDR3 has 15 amino acids. This CDR3 is CASSVLGGGDEKLFF. The CDR3 coding sequence is TGTGCCAGCAGCGTATTGGGCGGGGGGGATGAAAAACTGTTTTTT.

The chain employs TRBV6-2 or TRBV6-3 and TRBJ1-1; 8 positions match TRBD1. Germline values: CDR1 MNHEY, CDR2 SVGEGT. CDR3 size: 14 residues. V gave up 5 bases and J gave up 3 bases; unmatched junction bases: 5. The CDR3, as DNA: TGTGCCAGCAGTCCACCGACAGGGGACACTGAAGCTTTCTTT. Amino acid sequence: CASSPPTGDTEAFF.

This clone was seen once. J is TRBJ1-4 and V is TRBV7-9; 7 nucleotides agree with TRBD1. There are 14 residues in the CDR3. The trim removed 5 bases at V and 6 bases at J, leaving 6 bases unmatched. Per the germline V gene, CDR1 is SEHNR and CDR2 is FQNEAQ (reference sequence). Here the CDR3 reads CASSQDRRHEKLFF. CDR3 coding DNA: TGTGCCAGCAGCCAGGACAGGAGGCATGAAAAACTGTTTTTT.

J is TRBJ1-5 and V is TRBV30; 7 positions agree with TRBD1. CDR3 size: 14 residues. The germline V gene encodes CDR1 GTSNPN and CDR2 SVGIG (reference sequence). Losses at the gene ends were 2 bases for V and 4 bases for J; bases not matched to a gene: 5. CDR3: CAWSRGTDNQPQHF. The CDR3 DNA sequence: TGTGCCTGGAGTCGAGGGACAGATAATCAGCCCCAGCATTTT.

The genes are TRBV2 and TRBJ1-1; 10 bases are shared with TRBD1. The CDR3 extends over 12 amino acids. J was trimmed by 11 bases and V by 4 bases; bases with no gene match: 4. Germline V CDR1 and CDR2: SNHLY, FYNNEI. The chain's CDR3 is CASSVGTGAAFF. CDR3 DNA: TGTGCCAGCAGTGTGGGGACAGGGGCGGCTTTCTTT. The variable domain in full, completed from reference TRBV2 and TRBJ1-1, reads EPEVTQTPSHQVTQMGQEVILRCVPISNHLYFYWYRQILGQKVEFLVSFYNNEISEKSEIFDDQFSVERPDGSNFTLKIRSTKLEDSAMYFCASSVGTGAAFFGQGTRLTVV.